The present T cell receptor (beta chain) was sequenced within a study of T cell responses to AZD1222 COVID-19 vaccine. Study at large: Samples with a second dose at about 4 or about 12 weeks were pooled together. Study conclusions and caveats: Repertoire samples came only from after the peak T cell response. Vaccine-associated CD4 TCRs ranged over spike, dominating at 160-218 and 743-854. The donor group comprised mostly white British people and more females; the analysis possibly underestimated clonal diversity.

Clones were read by immunoSEQ multiplex PCR, and TCRdb kept only the in-frame ones, dropping some. Among approximately 180,000 clones listed, approximately 92% were seen once. As concerns this clone: Its antigen remains unidentified.

There are 16 residues in the CDR3. Trimming cost V 3 bases and J 3 bases; bases outside gene matches: 10. Germline V gives CDR1 MGHDK, CDR2 SYGVNS. The sequence derives from an adult in good health. This material consisted of peripheral blood, taken on day 0 of AZD1222 vaccination. The V and J genes are TRBV25-1 and TRBJ1-1; 7 bases line up with TRBD1. CDR3 region: CASSDRRITGDTEAFF. The DNA for the CDR3 is TGTGCCAGCAGTGACCGGAGGATTACAGGGGACACTGAAGCTTTCTTT.